This TCR beta chain is drawn from a study of identical twins. Germline-derived CDR1 and CDR2 are SEHNR and FQNEAQ (reference sequence). V gave up 2 bases and J gave up 6 bases; unmatched junction bases: 6. The CDR3 is 15 amino acids. TCRdb re-called the 5' RACE reads through MiXCR, storing one row per CDR3 protein. Among about 890,000 distinct CDR3 sequences listed, around an eighth were seen once. These same data were also listed under a study on yellow fever vaccine responses in identical twins.

The TCR comes from a woman under 30 in good health. Sequencing was carried out using PBMCs. This chain joins TRBV7-9 and TRBJ2-1; TRBD2 agrees at 8 bases. CDR3 nucleotide sequence: TGTGCCAGCAGCTTACCCACGGGAGGGCCCAATGAGCAGTTCTTC. The encoded protein is CASSLPTGGPNEQFF.